The 18 T cell receptor beta chains below all came from one sample that was sequenced in a study of blood T cell repertoires in COVID-19. The protocol was immunoSEQ multiplex PCR, while the TCRdb copy is restricted to in-frame clones and leaves out a portion. The sample records 150,000 to 200,000 clones, approximately 83% being singletons. Sequencing was done on a sample of peripheral blood. These TCRs come from a man in his fifties or sixties with acute or convalescent COVID-19.

The J gene is TRBJ2-1, the V gene TRBV19; 11 bases line up with TRBD2. This CDR3 has 19 amino acids. Germline V gene data show CDR1 as LNHDA and CDR2 as SQIVND (reference sequence). The J segment lost 4 bases and the V segment lost 0 bases, leaving 11 bases of the junction unmatched. The DNA of the CDR3 is TGTGCCAGTAGTATAGATAAGGCCCTGACTAGCGGGAAATACAATGAGCAGTTCTTC. It yields the protein CASSIDKALTSGKYNEQFF.

CDR3 bases: TGTGCCAGCAGCAGAACTAGCGGGAGGGGACAAGAGACCCAGTACTTC. Amino acid sequence: CASSRTSGRGQETQYF. The chain has TRBV7-3 and TRBJ2-5, with 13 bases identical to TRBD2. The CDR3 consists of 16 residues. V lost 5 bases and J lost 2; bases outside the gene matches: 5. Germline V CDR1 and CDR2: SGHTA, FQGTGA.

The V and J genes are TRBV7-8 and TRBJ1-2; 10 positions agree with TRBD1. The germline CDR1 and CDR2 sequences are SGHVS and FQNEAQ. The J segment lost 3 bases and the V segment lost 5 bases, leaving 18 bases of the junction unmatched. The CDR3 is 19 amino acids. CDR3 loop: CASSGYLRDRGPLYYGYTF. CDR3 nucleotides: TGTGCCAGCAGCGGATACCTCCGGGACAGGGGCCCCCTCTACTATGGCTACACCTTC.

This sequence joins TRBV4-1 and TRBJ2-2; 7 nucleotides agree with TRBD1. Germline V gene lookup returns CDR1 MGHRA and CDR2 YSYEKL. V shed 4 bases and J 0 bases; nucleotides not matched to a gene: 2. The CDR3 runs to 15 residues. CDR3 nucleotides: TGCGCCAGCAGCCTGGGACAGACGAACACCGGGGAGCTGTTTTTT. Protein product: CASSLGQTNTGELFF.

V and J are TRBV28 and TRBJ1-1; no reliable D call. Germline values: CDR1 MDHEN, CDR2 SYDVKM. The CDR3 consists of 14 residues. V lost 3 bases and J 0 bases, leaving 8 bases between the germline ends. CDR3 amino acids: CASSFGRLNTEAFF. CDR3 in DNA: TGTGCCAGCAGTTTTGGCAGGCTGAACACTGAAGCTTTCTTT. The full variable domain, in which reference TRBV28 and TRBJ1-1 provide the parts outside the CDR3, is DVKVTQSSRYLVKRTGEKVFLECVQDMDHENMFWYRQDPGLGLRLIYFSYDVKMKEKGDIPEGYSVSREKKERFSLILESASTNQTSMYLCASSFGRLNTEAFFGQGTRLTVV.

This clone is a singleton in its sample. The sample has other DNA sequences that encode this CDR3 too. The CDR3 DNA reads as TGTGCCAGCAGCCCCAGGACGGGGACCTACGAGCAGTACTTC. It yields the protein CASSPRTGTYEQYF. The gene calls are TRBV9 and TRBJ2-7; perhaps TRBD2 as D (5 bases). V lost 4 bases, J lost 2 bases, and 13 bases lay in between. CDR1 is SGDLS, CDR2 YYNGEE, per germline. The CDR3 spans 14 residues. The full variable domain, with the rest looked up from reference TRBV9 and TRBJ2-7, is DSGVTQTPKHLITATGQRVTLRCSPRSGDLSVYWYQQSLDQGLQFLIQYYNGEERAKGNILERFSAQQFPDLHSELNLSSLELGDSALYFCASSPRTGTYEQYFGPGTRLTVT.

This chain connects TRBV7-9 to TRBJ2-3; 14 nucleotides align to TRBD2. Trimming cost V 3 bases and J 2 bases; bases outside gene matches: 4. This CDR3 comprises 17 residues. Per the germline V gene, CDR1 is SEHNR and CDR2 is FQNEAQ (reference sequence). CDR3 loop: CASSFWGLAGDTDTQYF. CDR3 nucleotides: TGTGCCAGCAGCTTTTGGGGACTAGCGGGAGACACAGATACGCAGTATTTT.

This chain joins TRBV6-6 and TRBJ2-7; no clear D gene. This CDR3 region has 11 residues. CDR1 and CDR2 (germline): MNHNY, SVGAGI (reference sequence). Between the trimmed V and J ends, which lost 5 bases and 2 bases, there was a span of 4 bases. CDR3 bases: TGTGCCAGCAGTCCCACCTACGAGCAGTACTTC. It encodes CASSPTYEQYF.

The rearrangement joins TRBV7-3 to TRBJ2-7; TRBD1 agrees at 8 bases. The CDR3 covers 14 residues. After removal of 4 bases from V and 2 bases from J, the junction contained 4 bases not matched to a gene. Per the germline V gene, CDR1 is SGHTA and CDR2 is FQGTGA. CDR3 in DNA: TGTGCCAGCAGCTCACAGGGGGGCCCCTACGAGCAGTACTTC. This encodes CASSSQGGPYEQYF.

The table lists this clone with a count of one. Since a much larger clone is just one base distant, this may be a read error. The gene calls are TRBV6-5 and TRBJ1-1, with 8 positions matching TRBD1. Germline loops: CDR1 MNHEY, CDR2 SVGAGI. The CDR3 runs to 14 residues. V lost 4 bases to trimming and J lost 0 bases; unmatched junction nucleotides: 1. DNA of the CDR3: TGTGCCAGCAGTTTACAGGGGGTGAACACTGAAGCTTTCTTT. Encoded protein: CASSLQGVNTEAFF.

This chain uses TRBV7-9 with TRBJ2-3; 8 nucleotides agree with TRBD2. The CDR3 has 14 residues. The ends lost 5 bases at V and 4 bases at J; junction bases unmatched: 5. CDR1 SEHNR and CDR2 FQNEAQ come from the germline V gene (reference sequence). The CDR3 sequence is CASSMGLVSDTQYF. In DNA form, the CDR3 reads TGTGCCAGCAGCATGGGACTAGTATCAGATACGCAGTATTTT.

The chain joins TRBV28 to TRBJ2-7; 10 bases are a match to TRBD1. Germline CDR1 MDHEN, CDR2 SYDVKM. The length of the CDR3 is 16 residues. The V gene end was trimmed by 6 bases and the J gene end by 0 bases; junction bases not matched to a gene: 8. The CDR3 DNA reads TGTGCCAGCAGACCCATTGGGACAGGGGACTCCTACGAGCAGTACTTC. This gives the protein CASRPIGTGDSYEQYF.

CDR3 sequence (DNA): TGTGCCAGCAGTTCGGCGGGGGGGGGCGAGACCCAGTACTTC. Residues: CASSSAGGGETQYF. This chain links TRBV6-5 with TRBJ2-5; 9 positions agree with TRBD2. CDR3 length: 14 residues. J gave up 5 bases and V 4 bases, and 5 bases lay outside the gene matches. Germline CDR1 reads MNHEY; CDR2 reads SVGAGI.

This chain uses TRBV6-1 with TRBJ2-2, with TRBD2 matching 11 bases. The CDR3 runs to 16 residues. Germline CDR1 is MNHNS and CDR2 is SASEGT. The V and J ends lost 2 bases and 7 bases, in that order; junction bases with no gene match: 6. CDR3 DNA: TGTGCCAGCAGTGAACCGGGACTAGCGGCCAGCGGGGAGCTGTTTTTT. It yields the protein CASSEPGLAASGELFF.

The J gene is TRBJ1-6, the V gene TRBV4-1; 9 bases agree with TRBD1. The CDR3 has 17 amino acids. The germline CDR1 and CDR2 sequences are MGHRA and YSYEKL. Losses at the gene ends were 0 bases for V and 9 bases for J; bases not matched to a gene: 9. CDR3 sequence reads: CASSQEPRDRVSSPLHF. As DNA, the CDR3 is TGCGCCAGCAGCCAAGAACCCCGGGACAGGGTATCTTCACCCCTCCACTTT.

The chain combines TRBV2 with TRBJ1-5; 7 positions match TRBD1. The CDR3 has 15 residues. Per the germline V gene, CDR1 is SNHLY and CDR2 is FYNNEI. The junction had 8 bases not matched to a gene; V was cut back by 6 bases and J by 3 bases. CDR3 protein: CASRTTGTVNQPQHF. CDR3 DNA: TGTGCCAGCAGGACGACAGGGACCGTCAATCAGCCCCAGCATTTT.

V is TRBV5-5 and J is TRBJ1-6; no definite D call. The CDR3 consists of 15 residues. Germline assignment: CDR1 SGHKS and CDR2 YYEKEE (reference sequence). Trimming removed 3 bases from V and 10 bases from J, with 17 bases in between. CDR3 in DNA: TGTGCCAGCAGCTGGGGATCGGGAGCCGGATCACCCCTCCACTTT. This gives the protein CASSWGSGAGSPLHF.

The J gene is TRBJ2-2, the V gene TRBV6-5, with 8 bases matching TRBD2. The CDR3 spans 15 residues. Germline V gene sequence: CDR1 MNHEY, CDR2 SVGAGI. With V trimmed by 6 bases and J by 5 bases, 8 bases remained unmatched. The CDR3 loop is CASSTGIAGTGELFF. The DNA of the CDR3 is TGTGCCAGCAGCACGGGGATAGCGGGAACCGGGGAGCTGTTTTTT.